The 23 T cell receptor beta chains below come from one sample, sequenced in a study of T cell changes during pregnancy in multiple sclerosis. Only in-frame clones appear in the TCRdb table, and some are missing; sequencing was by immunoSEQ multiplex PCR. Of 30,000 to 40,000 clones in the sample, about 88% were seen once. This sample comprised CD8+ T cells from peripheral blood mononuclear cells, obtained in the second trimester of pregnancy. All receptors come from a female donor with multiple sclerosis, enrolled in a pregnancy study.

The chain links TRBV12-2 to TRBJ1-5; the table's D call, TRBD1, was not checked against the DNA. TRBV12-2 has pseudogene status. There are 14 residues in the CDR3. DNA of the CDR3: TGTGCAAGTCGCTTCCCTGGCCCTAATCAGCCCCAGCATTTT. Protein: CASRFPGPNQPQHF.

The chain combines TRBV10-3 with TRBJ2-2; 8 bases are shared with TRBD1. The CDR3 is 14 amino acids. The germline gives CDR1 ENHRY, CDR2 SYGVKD. V lost 4 bases to trimming and J lost 4 bases; unmatched junction nucleotides: 2. In nucleotides, the CDR3 is TGTGCCATCAGTGGGACAGGGACCACCGGGGAGCTGTTTTTT. This sequence encodes CAISGTGTTGELFF.

This sequence joins TRBV9 and TRBJ2-3; 10 bases agree with TRBD1. The CDR3 contains 14 residues. The V gene's germline CDR1 is SGDLS and CDR2 YYNGEE. The V and J ends lost 4 bases and 10 bases, in that order; junction bases with no gene match: 9. CDR3 amino acids: CASSTRDRGLAQYF. The CDR3 nucleotides are TGTGCCAGCAGCACCCGGGACAGGGGTTTGGCGCAGTATTTT. Supplemented by reference TRBV9 and TRBJ2-3, the full variable domain reads DSGVTQTPKHLITATGQRVTLRCSPRSGDLSVYWYQQSLDQGLQFLIQYYNGEERAKGNILERFSAQQFPDLHSELNLSSLELGDSALYFCASSTRDRGLAQYFGPGTRLTVL.

The chain joins TRBV5-4 to TRBJ2-7; 7 bases are shared with TRBD2. The CDR3 loop spans 13 amino acids. The V and J ends lost 3 bases and 2 bases, in that order; junction bases with no gene match: 2. Germline CDR1 SGHNT, CDR2 YYREEE (reference sequence). In DNA form, the CDR3 reads TGTGCCAGCAGCTATGGACTAGCCTACGAGCAGTACTTC. It translates to CASSYGLAYEQYF.

In this sample, this clone turned up once. The V and J genes are TRBV9 and TRBJ2-1; 9 bases are shared with TRBD1. Germline values: CDR1 SGDLS, CDR2 YYNGEE. Unmatched junction bases numbered 11, after V lost 2 bases and J lost 8 bases. This CDR3 spans 16 amino acids. The CDR3 sequence: CASSVKQGARIYEQFF. CDR3 coding DNA: TGTGCCAGCAGCGTTAAACAGGGGGCGCGTATTTATGAGCAGTTCTTC.

The rearrangement links TRBV2 to TRBJ2-3; 7 bases are a match to TRBD1. This CDR3 region has 14 residues. V lost 9 bases, J lost 2 bases, and 8 bases stayed unmatched. Germline assignment: CDR1 SNHLY and CDR2 FYNNEI. CDR3 residues: CASPPTGPTDTQYF. DNA of the CDR3: TGTGCCAGTCCCCCGACAGGGCCCACAGATACGCAGTATTTT.

The genes are TRBV9 and TRBJ1-1; 7 bases are shared with TRBD1. Germline V gene sequence: CDR1 SGDLS, CDR2 YYNGEE. The CDR3 covers 14 residues. The V segment lost 3 bases and the J segment 5 bases; nucleotides outside the gene matches: 7. For the CDR3, the DNA is TGTGCCAGCAGCGCTGAGGGGGCCTGGACTGAAGCTTTCTTT. Amino acids: CASSAEGAWTEAFF. Together with reference TRBV9 and TRBJ1-1, the CDR3 gives the full variable domain: DSGVTQTPKHLITATGQRVTLRCSPRSGDLSVYWYQQSLDQGLQFLIQYYNGEERAKGNILERFSAQQFPDLHSELNLSSLELGDSALYFCASSAEGAWTEAFFGQGTRLTVV.

This clone was detected only a few times. The V gene is TRBV30, the J gene TRBJ1-1; TRBD1 matches at 7 bases. Germline V gene lookup returns CDR1 GTSNPN and CDR2 SVGIG (reference sequence). There are 13 residues in the CDR3. Trimming removed 1 base from V and 5 bases from J; junction bases left unmatched: 4. CDR3 DNA: TGTGCCTGGAGTGACAGGGGATGGACTGAAGCTTTCTTT. Amino acids: CAWSDRGWTEAFF. Full variable domain (outside the CDR3, taken from reference TRBV30 and TRBJ1-1): SQTIHQWPATLVQPVGSPLSLECTVEGTSNPNLYWYRQAAGRGLQLLFYSVGIGQISSEVPQNLSASRPQDRQFILSSKKLLLSDSGFYLCAWSDRGWTEAFFGQGTRLTVV.

This sequence joins TRBV2 and TRBJ2-2; no clear D gene. V lost 2 bases to trimming and J lost 0 bases, with 10 bases between them. The V gene's germline CDR1 is SNHLY and CDR2 FYNNEI. CDR3 length equals 16 residues. CDR3 protein: CASSESRQPNTGELFF. Written as DNA, the CDR3 is TGTGCCAGCAGTGAATCCAGGCAGCCGAACACCGGGGAGCTGTTTTTT.

This rearrangement joins TRBV18 to TRBJ2-7, with 13 bases identical to TRBD2. V dropped 4 bases and J dropped 2; count of bases not matched to a gene: 5. The CDR3 loop spans 16 amino acids. Germline assignment: CDR1 KGHSH and CDR2 LQKENI. The CDR3 region has the DNA TGTGCCAGCTCACTAGGACTAGCGGGAGACACCTACGAGCAGTACTTC. Its protein product is CASSLGLAGDTYEQYF. Complete variable domain (other parts from reference TRBV18 and TRBJ2-7): NAGVMQNPRHLVRRRGQEARLRCSPMKGHSHVYWYRQLPEEGLKFMVYLQKENIIDESGMPKERFSAEFPKEGPSILRIQQVVRGDSAAYFCASSLGLAGDTYEQYFGPGTRLTVT.

The chain is built from TRBV7-9 and TRBJ1-2, with D possibly TRBD1 on 6 matching bases. V was shortened by 4 bases and J by 8 bases, with 17 bases between the two germline ends. This CDR3 contains 14 residues. The germline V gene encodes CDR1 SEHNR and CDR2 FQNEAQ (reference sequence). The CDR3 sequence: CASSSGHPSRGYTF. CDR3 sequence (DNA): TGTGCCAGCAGCTCGGGACATCCAAGCAGGGGCTACACCTTC. Using reference TRBV7-9 and TRBJ1-2 for the parts outside the CDR3, the full variable domain is DTGVSQNPRHKITKRGQNVTFRCDPISEHNRLYWYRQTLGQGPEFLTYFQNEAQLEKSRLLSDRFSAERPKGSFSTLEIQRTEQGDSAMYLCASSSGHPSRGYTFGSGTRLTVV.

This chain links TRBV28 with TRBJ2-3; 10 bases are a match to TRBD2. The V gene's germline CDR1 is MDHEN and CDR2 SYDVKM. The CDR3 extends over 17 amino acids. V lost 3 bases, J lost 3 bases, and 9 bases stayed unmatched. CDR3 in DNA: TGTGCCAGCAGTTTGGGACTAGCGACGCTTGGAACAGATACGCAGTATTTT. Translation gives CASSLGLATLGTDTQYF. The variable domain in full, completed from reference TRBV28 and TRBJ2-3, reads DVKVTQSSRYLVKRTGEKVFLECVQDMDHENMFWYRQDPGLGLRLIYFSYDVKMKEKGDIPEGYSVSREKKERFSLILESASTNQTSMYLCASSLGLATLGTDTQYFGPGTRLTVL.

This clone has a single count. The chain carries TRBV28 and TRBJ1-1; 10 bases align to TRBD1. The CDR3 has 11 amino acids. Germline V gene data show CDR1 as MDHEN and CDR2 as SYDVKM. The V and J ends lost 8 bases and 8 bases, in that order; junction bases with no gene match: 2. The CDR3 bases are TGTGCCAGCCGGGACAGGGGAGAAGCTTTCTTT. Its translation is CASRDRGEAFF.

The rearrangement joins TRBV4-1 to TRBJ2-1; 9 bases are a match to TRBD2. Trimming removed 1 base from V and 4 bases from J; junction bases left unmatched: 5. The V gene's germline CDR1 is MGHRA and CDR2 YSYEKL. The CDR3 extends over 16 amino acids. The DNA of the CDR3 is TGCGCCAGCAGCCAAGGAAGCGGGAGGATTTACAATGAGCAGTTCTTC. Protein: CASSQGSGRIYNEQFF.

The chain has TRBV7-9 and TRBJ2-2, with TRBD1 identical over 8 bases. The ends lost 4 bases at V and 6 bases at J; junction bases unmatched: 4. The V gene's germline CDR1 is SEHNR and CDR2 FQNEAQ (reference sequence). The CDR3 runs 14 residues. The CDR3 DNA reads TGTGCCAGCAGCTCCTCAGGGGGCTCCGGGGAGCTGTTTTTT. It translates to CASSSSGGSGELFF.

The gene calls are TRBV7-3 and TRBJ2-6, with 7 bases lining up with TRBD1. Per germline, CDR1 SGHTA and CDR2 FQGTGA. The CDR3 contains 17 residues. V was clipped by 2 bases and J by 3 bases; unmatched bases: 7. The CDR3 reads CASSLSTGRGGANVLTF. DNA for the CDR3: TGTGCCAGCAGCTTATCGACAGGGCGTGGTGGGGCCAACGTCCTGACTTTC.

The chain combines TRBV5-1 with TRBJ1-2; perhaps TRBD1 as D (6 bases). The ends were cut back, 7 bases at V and 1 base at J, with 20 bases in the middle. CDR1 and CDR2 (germline): SGHRS, YFSETQ. The CDR3 is 16 residues long. The CDR3 is CASSKDSRTHNYGYTF. In DNA, the CDR3 is TGCGCCAGCTCGAAGGACAGCCGAACTCATAACTATGGCTACACCTTC.

J is TRBJ2-7 and V is TRBV5-5; TRBD2 is a possible D gene (6 bases). Germline values: CDR1 SGHKS, CDR2 YYEKEE (reference sequence). The CDR3 loop spans 13 amino acids. Trimming removed 3 bases from V and 5 bases from J, with 12 bases in between. The CDR3 bases are TGTGCCAGCAGCTCGGCCTGGAGGGACGAGCAGTACTTC. Amino acids: CASSSAWRDEQYF.

V is TRBV5-4 and J is TRBJ1-2, with D perhaps TRBD1 (6 bases). The CDR3 length is 15 residues. Germline V gene sequence: CDR1 SGHNT, CDR2 YYREEE (reference sequence). Trimming left V 4 bases short and J 2 bases short, with 15 bases between. This chain's CDR3 is CASSPDPTGNYGYTF. The CDR3 DNA reads TGTGCCAGCAGCCCCGATCCTACAGGGAACTATGGCTACACCTTC.

In its sample, this clone was seen a few times. The chain has TRBV7-9 and TRBJ2-1; 8 bases agree with TRBD1. The CDR3 totals 17 residues. Germline V gene sequence: CDR1 SEHNR, CDR2 FQNEAQ (reference sequence). V lost 4 bases and J lost 8; bases outside the gene matches: 16. CDR3 nucleotides: TGTGCCAGCAGCTCAGATGGACAGGGTCGTCTACGCGATGAGCAGTTCTTC. Encoded protein: CASSSDGQGRLRDEQFF.

A word on this clone: Other DNA sequences within the sample encode an identical CDR3. The chain couples TRBV27 to TRBJ1-2; TRBD1 aligns across 8 bases. V was pared by 6 bases and J by 2 bases, with 5 bases of the junction left unmatched. Germline V lookup: CDR1 MNHEY, CDR2 SMNVEV (reference sequence). The CDR3 length is 14 residues. The CDR3 coding sequence is TGTGCCAGCAGCCTACAGGGGGGGAACTATGGCTACACCTTC. Its translation: CASSLQGGNYGYTF.

The count of this clone is one. The chain links TRBV5-4 to TRBJ2-1; D remains unclear. The CDR3 is 17 residues long. Germline loops: CDR1 SGHNT, CDR2 YYREEE (reference sequence). V gave up 2 bases and J gave up 3 bases, with 18 bases separating them. The CDR3 sequence: CASSLAVGSVLYNEQFF. The CDR3 DNA sequence: TGTGCCAGCAGCTTAGCCGTCGGCAGCGTACTCTACAATGAGCAGTTCTTC.

The gene calls are TRBV6-6 and TRBJ1-2, with a possible D match to TRBD1 (5 bases). The germline CDR1 and CDR2 sequences are MNHNY and SVGAGI (reference sequence). V gave up 2 bases and J gave up 0 bases, with 13 bases separating them. The CDR3 has 16 amino acids. CDR3: CASSYRRQTANYGYTF. The CDR3 DNA reads TGTGCCAGCAGTTACCGGCGTCAGACAGCTAACTATGGCTACACCTTC.